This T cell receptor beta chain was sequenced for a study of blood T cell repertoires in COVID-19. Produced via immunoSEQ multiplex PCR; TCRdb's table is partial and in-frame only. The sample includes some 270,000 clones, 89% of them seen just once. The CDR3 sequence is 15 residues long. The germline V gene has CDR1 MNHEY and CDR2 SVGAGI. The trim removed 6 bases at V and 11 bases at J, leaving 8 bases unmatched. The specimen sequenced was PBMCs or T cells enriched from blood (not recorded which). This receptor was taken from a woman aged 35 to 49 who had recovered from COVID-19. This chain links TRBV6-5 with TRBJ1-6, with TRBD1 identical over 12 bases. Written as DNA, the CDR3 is TGTGCCAGCAGAATAGGGGGACAGGGGGCCACACCCCTCCACTTT. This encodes CASRIGGQGATPLHF.